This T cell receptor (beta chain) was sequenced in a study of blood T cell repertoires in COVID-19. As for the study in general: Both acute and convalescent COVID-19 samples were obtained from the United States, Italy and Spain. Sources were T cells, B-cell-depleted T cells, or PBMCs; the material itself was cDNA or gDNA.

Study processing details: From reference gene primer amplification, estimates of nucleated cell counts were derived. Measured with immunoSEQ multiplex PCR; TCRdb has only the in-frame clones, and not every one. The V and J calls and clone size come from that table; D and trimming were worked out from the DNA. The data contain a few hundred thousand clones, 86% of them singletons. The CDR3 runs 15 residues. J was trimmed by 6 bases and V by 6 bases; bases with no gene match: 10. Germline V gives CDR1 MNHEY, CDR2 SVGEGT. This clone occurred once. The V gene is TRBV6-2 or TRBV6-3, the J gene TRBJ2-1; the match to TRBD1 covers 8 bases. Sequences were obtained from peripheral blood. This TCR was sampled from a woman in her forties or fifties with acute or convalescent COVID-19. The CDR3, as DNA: TGTGCCAGCAGCCTAACAGGGGGTTCTGTCAATGAGCAGTTCTTC. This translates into CASSLTGGSVNEQFF.